Listed below are T cell receptor beta chains from one sample, sequenced in a study of shared clonotypes between healthy human individuals. Profiling relied on immunoSEQ multiplex PCR, and the TCRdb table lists in-frame clones only, not all of them. There are approximately 1.9 million clones in the sample; around 95% occur only once, and about 1.7% lies in the top ten. Sequencing was carried out using naive CD8+ T cells from PBMCs. These receptors were obtained from a man younger than 35 in good health. Some clones in this sample may be carry-over from other donors' samples. Both conserved end residues are part of each CDR3. The D gene is left open where the match is weak. A clone size is listed for some rows: how often the clone was seen (once, few, many), or a class if it is expanded.

>TRBV27|TRBJ1-4|TRBD1|-
TGTGCCAGCAGCTCGGACAGGATTAATGAAAAACTGTTTTTT
CASSSDRINEKLFF
>TRBV10-3|TRBJ2-2|-|-
TGTGCCATCAGTGAGTCCGGCACCGGGGAGCTGTTTTTT
CAISESGTGELFF
>TRBV19|TRBJ2-7|TRBD1|-
TGTGCCAGTAGTAGTAGACAGGGCACCGACGAGCAGTACTTC
CASSSRQGTDEQYF
>TRBV28|TRBJ2-1|TRBD2|-
TGTGCCAGCAGTTTGCAAACGGGACTAGCGGGAGTTGGGTCCTACAATGAGCAGTTCTTC
CASSLQTGLAGVGSYNEQFF
>TRBV27|TRBJ2-7|-|-
TGTGCCAGCAGTTCTTTATCGGCCGAGCAGTACTTC
CASSSLSAEQYF
>TRBV5-1|TRBJ2-7|-|-
TGCGCCAGCAGCTTAAGCTCCTACGAGCAGTACTTC
CASSLSSYEQYF
>TRBV25-1|TRBJ2-7|-|-
TGTGCCAGCAGTGGACTTACCTACGAGCAGTACTTC
CASSGLTYEQYF
>TRBV4-3|TRBJ1-1|-|once
TGCGCCAGCAGCCGTGGGGGGAAATGGGCTGAAGCTTTCTTT
CASSRGGKWAEAFF
>TRBV9|TRBJ2-7|-|-
TGTGCCAGCAGCGTAGTTCCAATTCGGGCCGCCTGGCCCTACGAGCAGTACTTC
CASSVVPIRAAWPYEQYF
>TRBV7-6|TRBJ2-1|TRBD2|-
TGTGCCAGCAGTTCAGCCCGCGGGAGGAAAAATGAGCAGTTCTTC
CASSSARGRKNEQFF
>TRBV11-3|TRBJ1-1|-|-
TGTGCCAGCAGCCACCGTGGGGAGGGCACTGAAGCTTTCTTT
CASSHRGEGTEAFF
>TRBV29-1|TRBJ1-1|TRBD1|few
TGCAGCGGGACAGGGGAAGACACTGAAGCTTTCTTT
CSGTGEDTEAFF